These 16 T cell receptor beta chains were sequenced from one sample in a study of T cell repertoires in cytomegalovirus infection. TCRdb analysed the reads with MiXCR anew, one entry per CDR3 protein. The repertoire holds 340,000 or so distinct CDR3 sequences, with around a quarter as singletons. Antigens for these TCRs are unknown. The specimen was cultured PBMCs, collected from culture after CMV antigen stimulation. The source is a human donor in good health (CMV status not recorded). Some clones in this sample may be carry-over from other donors' samples.

In its sample, this clonotype was seen many times. J is TRBJ2-2 and V is TRBV10-1, with D unclear. There are 15 residues in the CDR3. CDR1 and CDR2 from the germline V gene are WNHNN and SYGVQD (reference sequence). Trimming shortened V by 5 bases and J by 2 bases, and 12 bases separated the two germline ends. This CDR3 reads CASSPAGPNTGELFF. The CDR3 nucleotides are TGCGCCAGCAGTCCGGCAGGTCCCAACACCGGGGAGCTGTTTTTT.

This clonotype was seen repeatedly, ten times or more. The chain joins TRBV7-2 to TRBJ1-5; the D gene is possibly TRBD1 (5 bases). This CDR3 spans 14 amino acids. Germline V lookup: CDR1 SGHTA, CDR2 FQGNSA. Trimming shortened V by 5 bases and J by 6 bases, and 14 bases separated the two germline ends. The DNA for the CDR3 is TGTGCCAGCAGCCTGGGGGGGGAAGGTCAGCCCCAGCATTTT. Encoded protein: CASSLGGEGQPQHF.

This chain uses TRBV18 with TRBJ2-3, with D tentatively TRBD1 (6 bases). Germline-derived CDR1 and CDR2 are KGHSH and LQKENI. V was pared by 6 bases and J by 1 base, with 17 bases between. The CDR3 totals 16 residues. The CDR3 region has the DNA TGTGCCAGCTCGGTACTACAGGGAGAGGGCACAGATACGCAGTATTTT. It specifies CASSVLQGEGTDTQYF.

This clonotype has a count of ten or more. The CDR3 sequence: CASSLRQFHGYTF. The CDR3 nucleotides are TGTGCCAGCAGTTTACGTCAGTTCCATGGCTACACCTTC. V gene TRBV12-3 or TRBV12-4 combines with J gene TRBJ1-2; D gene uncertain. Deletions cut 2 bases from V and 6 bases from J, with 10 bases between. This CDR3 has 13 amino acids.

The rearrangement joins TRBV3-1 to TRBJ2-7; 8 nucleotides match TRBD2. Germline assignment: CDR1 LGHDT and CDR2 YNNKEL (reference sequence). V shed 4 bases, J shed 3 bases, and the junction held 11 bases outside the gene matches. The CDR3 length is 16 residues. The CDR3 coding sequence is TGTGCCAGCAGCCCTCTCGGGGGTAGCGGGAACTACGAGCAGTACTTC. As protein: CASSPLGGSGNYEQYF.

In this sample, this clonotype turned up a few times. This sequence joins TRBV7-9 and TRBJ1-5; possibly TRBD1 for D (6 bases). Germline V gene sequence: CDR1 SEHNR, CDR2 FQNEAQ (reference sequence). With 3 bases removed from V and 6 bases from J, the gap between germline ends came to 15 bases. This CDR3 is built from 15 residues. The CDR3 nucleotides are TGTGCCAGCAGCTTCACTGGGGAGGGGGGTCAGCCCCAGCATTTT. Its translation: CASSFTGEGGQPQHF. Looking up the rest from reference TRBV7-9 and TRBJ1-5 gives the full variable domain: DTGVSQNPRHKITKRGQNVTFRCDPISEHNRLYWYRQTLGQGPEFLTYFQNEAQLEKSRLLSDRFSAERPKGSFSTLEIQRTEQGDSAMYLCASSFTGEGGQPQHFGDGTRLSIL.

Points on this clonotype: The junction shows a germline mismatch at one end, possibly a read error. The rearrangement uses TRBV5-6 and TRBJ2-1, with 8 bases that match TRBD1. CDR3 size: 13 residues. The germline V gene encodes CDR1 SGHDT and CDR2 YYEEEE. The CDR3: CTSSRDRNNEQFF. CDR3 nucleotide sequence: TGTACCAGCAGCAGGGACAGGAACAATGAGCAGTTCTTC.

This clonotype appeared a few times. The chain employs TRBV12-3 or TRBV12-4 and TRBJ2-2; unclear D gene. The CDR3 extends over 14 amino acids. Trimming stripped 4 bases from V and 3 bases from J, with 9 bases between. DNA of the CDR3: TGTGCCAGCAGTTATTTACTTTACACCGGGGAGCTGTTTTTT. Protein product: CASSYLLYTGELFF.

The chain recombines TRBV5-4 with TRBJ1-1; maybe TRBD1 (5 bases). Trimming removed 0 bases at V and 4 bases at J, with 10 bases between. This CDR3 comprises 14 residues. Germline assignment: CDR1 SGHNT and CDR2 YYREEE (reference sequence). CDR3 sequence (DNA): TGTGCCAGCAGCTTGGGAGGCAGGGCCACTGAAGCTTTCTTT. This translates into CASSLGGRATEAFF.

V usage is TRBV2 and J usage is TRBJ2-1; D uncertain. Deletions cut 6 bases from V and 11 bases from J, with 11 bases between. CDR3 length equals 11 residues. Germline values: CDR1 SNHLY, CDR2 FYNNEI. CDR3 coding DNA: TGTGCCAGCAGAGGCTATTATCAGCAGTTCTTC. This codes for CASRGYYQQFF.

The rearrangement links TRBV9 to TRBJ1-6, with TRBD1 identical over 7 bases. CDR1 SGDLS and CDR2 YYNGEE come from the germline V gene. With 4 bases clipped from V and 7 bases from J, the junction kept 8 bases outside the gene matches. The CDR3 runs to 15 residues. The CDR3 DNA follows: TGTGCCAGCAGCCCACGACAGGGCTGGAATTCACCCCTCCACTTT. It translates to CASSPRQGWNSPLHF.

This clonotype was observed at least ten times. V is TRBV27 and J is TRBJ2-1, with a weak D call TRBD2 (6 bases). Germline values: CDR1 MNHEY, CDR2 SMNVEV (reference sequence). The germline V and J ends were trimmed by 3 bases and 0 bases, with 12 bases remaining between them. The CDR3 is made up of 16 amino acids. CDR3 sequence reads: CASSFDSGGSYNEQFF. CDR3 coding DNA: TGTGCCAGCAGTTTTGATAGCGGCGGCTCCTACAATGAGCAGTTCTTC.

The J gene is TRBJ2-5, the V gene TRBV2; the match to TRBD2 covers 9 bases. The CDR3 has 14 amino acids. CDR1 and CDR2 (germline): SNHLY, FYNNEI. J lost 6 bases, V lost 0 bases, and 2 bases had no gene match. This CDR3 reads CASSEARGGKTQYF. The CDR3 DNA reads TGTGCCAGCAGTGAAGCGCGGGGGGGCAAGACCCAGTACTTC.

This clonotype was seen a handful of times. The rearrangement uses TRBV11-3 and TRBJ2-5, with D perhaps TRBD1 (6 bases). The CDR3 is 13 residues long. The V gene's germline CDR1 is SGHNT and CDR2 YENEEA. Trimming removed 5 bases from V and 3 bases from J, with 10 bases in between. The CDR3 DNA reads as TGTGCCAGCAGCCGGGACACCGAAGAGACCCAGTACTTC. Translation gives CASSRDTEETQYF. The whole variable domain, filled in from reference TRBV11-3 and TRBJ2-5, reads EAGVVQSPRYKIIEKKQPVAFWCNPISGHNTLYWYLQNLGQGPELLIRYENEEAVDDSQLPKDRFSAERLKGVDSTLKIQPAELGDSAVYLCASSRDTEETQYFGPGTRLLVL.

The chain joins TRBV12-3 or TRBV12-4 to TRBJ2-1; 8 nucleotides match TRBD2. This CDR3 has 14 residues. The trim removed 3 bases at V and 9 bases at J, leaving 7 bases unmatched. In DNA, the CDR3 is TGTGCCAGCAGTTTGAGCGGGAGCAGAAGTGAGCAGTTCTTC. Amino acid sequence: CASSLSGSRSEQFF.

This clonotype was seen at least ten times. The chain is built from TRBV7-2 and TRBJ1-2; D possibly corresponds to TRBD1 (5 bases). Germline loops: CDR1 SGHTA, CDR2 FQGNSA. V lost 4 bases and J lost 3, with 15 bases in between. The length of the CDR3 is 15 residues. The CDR3 nucleotides read TGTGCCAGCAGCTCCAACTGGGGGGGGGACTATGGCTACACCTTC. It translates to CASSSNWGGDYGYTF. The full variable domain, its missing parts supplied by reference TRBV7-2 and TRBJ1-2, is GAGVSQSPSNKVTEKGKDVELRCDPISGHTALYWYRQSLGQGLEFLIYFQGNSAPDKSGLPSDRFSAERTGGSVSTLTIQRTQQEDSAVYLCASSSNWGGDYGYTFGSGTRLTVV.